The T cell receptor (beta chain) described here comes from a study of blood T cell repertoires in COVID-19. Trimming removed 4 bases from V and 0 bases from J, with 13 bases in between. The CDR3 runs to 17 residues. Germline V CDR1 and CDR2: SGHTA, FQGTGA. Here immunoSEQ multiplex PCR was the method, and the copy in TCRdb shows in-frame clones only, minus some. The sample records some 35,000 clones, 88% being singletons. This chain joins TRBV7-3 and TRBJ2-6, with unresolved D. Sequencing was performed on peripheral blood. This clonotype originated in a man aged 55 to 70 with active COVID-19. The CDR3 loop is CASSSQRPSSGANVLTF. The CDR3 nucleotides read TGTGCCAGCAGCTCCCAGCGCCCGAGCTCTGGGGCCAACGTCCTGACTTTC.